A selection of T cell receptor beta chains follows, all from one sample in a study of identical twins. Via MiXCR, TCRdb re-called the 5' RACE reads, giving one row per CDR3 protein. In the table there are 500,000 or so distinct CDR3 sequences, more than 13% of which are singletons. The same data also contributed to another study, on yellow fever vaccine responses in identical twins.

The sequenced sample consisted of CD4+ T cells sorted from blood. These receptors were taken from a woman younger than 35 in good health. Both conserved end residues are trimmed from each CDR3. Size is stated for part of the rows, as once, few or many counts, or as a class when the clone is expanded.

v_gene	abundance	CDR3aa
TRBV28	many	ASSFLLTAATYEQY
TRBV10-3	few	AISDSTGTTQY
TRBV3-1	few	ASSQSPDEQF
TRBV19	many	ASSSSQGSEQF
TRBV6-9	-	ASSPEPGLAGRTGELF
TRBV18	few	ASSPGRRPNTEAF
TRBV6-5	few	ASSYSRQGGSTGELF
TRBV25-1	few	ASSGISGRSYNEQF
TRBV5-1	many	ASSLGQGPGELF
TRBV7-9	-	ASSPDAPAGGYT
TRBV7-2	many	ASSLAVAGGPVEQY
TRBV5-1	few	ASSFPGIGETQY
TRBV6-1	-	ASSESGVVWPEQY
TRBV7-8	few	ASSDGTGKLF
TRBV20-1	-	SARKPGQGSTGELF
TRBV20-1	few	SARDRVINQPQH
TRBV12-3/TRBV12-4	-	ASSLALGGRSYEQY
TRBV3-1	-	ASSQTIGGNTEAF
TRBV29-1	many	SVVGSEQY
TRBV25-1	many	ASSEAGSGANVLT